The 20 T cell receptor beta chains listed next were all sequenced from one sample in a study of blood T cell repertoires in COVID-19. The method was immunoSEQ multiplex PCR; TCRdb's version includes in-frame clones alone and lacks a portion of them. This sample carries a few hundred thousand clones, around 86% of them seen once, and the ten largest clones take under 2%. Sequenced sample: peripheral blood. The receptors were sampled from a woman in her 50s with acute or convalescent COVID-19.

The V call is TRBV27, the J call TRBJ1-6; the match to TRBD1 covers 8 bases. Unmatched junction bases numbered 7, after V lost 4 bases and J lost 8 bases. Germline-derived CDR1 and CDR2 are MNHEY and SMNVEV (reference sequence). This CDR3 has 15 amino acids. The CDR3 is CASSSGTGGYSPLHF. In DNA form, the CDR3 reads TGTGCCAGCAGTTCCGGAACAGGGGGGTATTCACCCCTCCACTTT.

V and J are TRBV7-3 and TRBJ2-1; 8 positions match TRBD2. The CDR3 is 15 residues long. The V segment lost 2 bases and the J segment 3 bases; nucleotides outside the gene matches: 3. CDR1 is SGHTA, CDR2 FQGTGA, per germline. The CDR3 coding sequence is TGTGCCAGCAGCTTAGGGGCGGGAGGCTACAATGAGCAGTTCTTC. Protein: CASSLGAGGYNEQFF.

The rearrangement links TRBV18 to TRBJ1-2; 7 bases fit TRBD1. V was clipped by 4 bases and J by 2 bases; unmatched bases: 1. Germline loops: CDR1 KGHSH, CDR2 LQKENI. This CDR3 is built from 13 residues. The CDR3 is CASSLTGNYGYTF. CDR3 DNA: TGTGCCAGCTCACTGACAGGGAACTATGGCTACACCTTC.

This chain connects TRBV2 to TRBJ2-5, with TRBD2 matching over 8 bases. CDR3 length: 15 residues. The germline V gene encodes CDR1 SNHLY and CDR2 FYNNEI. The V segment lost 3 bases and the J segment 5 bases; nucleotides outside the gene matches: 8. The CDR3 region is CASSDPPSGLETQYF. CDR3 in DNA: TGTGCCAGCAGTGACCCCCCTAGCGGGTTGGAGACCCAGTACTTC.

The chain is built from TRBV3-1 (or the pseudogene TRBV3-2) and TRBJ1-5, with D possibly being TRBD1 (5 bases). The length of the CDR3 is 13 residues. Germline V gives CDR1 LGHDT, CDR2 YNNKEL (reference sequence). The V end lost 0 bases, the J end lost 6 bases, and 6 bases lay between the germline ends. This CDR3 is CASSQEGVQPQHF. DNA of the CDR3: TGTGCCAGCAGCCAAGAAGGGGTTCAGCCCCAGCATTTT.

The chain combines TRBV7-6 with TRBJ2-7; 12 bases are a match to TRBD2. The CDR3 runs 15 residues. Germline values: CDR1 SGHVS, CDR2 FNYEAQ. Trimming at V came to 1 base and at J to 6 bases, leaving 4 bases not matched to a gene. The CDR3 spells CASSLGTSGIGEQYF. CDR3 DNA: TGTGCCAGCAGCTTAGGGACTAGCGGGATCGGCGAGCAGTACTTC.

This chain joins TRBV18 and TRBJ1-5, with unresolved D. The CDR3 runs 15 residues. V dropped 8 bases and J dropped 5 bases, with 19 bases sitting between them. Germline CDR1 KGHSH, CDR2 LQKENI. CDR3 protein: CASQATGIGHQPQHF. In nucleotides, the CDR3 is TGTGCCAGCCAGGCGACGGGGATAGGGCATCAGCCCCAGCATTTT.

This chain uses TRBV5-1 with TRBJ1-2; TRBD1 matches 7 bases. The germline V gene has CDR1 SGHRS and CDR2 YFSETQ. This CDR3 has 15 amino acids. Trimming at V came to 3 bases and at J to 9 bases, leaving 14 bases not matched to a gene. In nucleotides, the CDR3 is TGCGCCAGCAGCTCGCTTCCGGGGACAGCCGGAAGCTACACCTTC. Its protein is CASSSLPGTAGSYTF.

The CDR3 bases are TGCGCCAGCAGCCAACAGGGGAGCCAGCCCCAGCATTTT. As protein: CASSQQGSQPQHF. This sequence joins TRBV4-3 and TRBJ1-5, with D perhaps TRBD1 (6 bases). V lost 2 bases, J lost 7 bases, and 9 bases lay in between. The CDR3 runs 13 residues. In germline, CDR1 is LGHNA, CDR2 YSLEER.

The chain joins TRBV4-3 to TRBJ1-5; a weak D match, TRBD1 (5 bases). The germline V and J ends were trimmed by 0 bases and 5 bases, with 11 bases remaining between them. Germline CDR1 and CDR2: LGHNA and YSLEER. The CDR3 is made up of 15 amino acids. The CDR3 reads CASSQDRQGYQPQHF. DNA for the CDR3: TGCGCCAGCAGCCAAGATCGGCAGGGTTATCAGCCCCAGCATTTT.

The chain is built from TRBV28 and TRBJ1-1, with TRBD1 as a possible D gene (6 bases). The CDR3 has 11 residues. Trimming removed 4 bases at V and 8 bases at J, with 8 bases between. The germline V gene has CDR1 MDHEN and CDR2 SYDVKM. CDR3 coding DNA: TGTGCCAGCAGTTACAGGGCCGAAGCTTTCTTT. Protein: CASSYRAEAFF.

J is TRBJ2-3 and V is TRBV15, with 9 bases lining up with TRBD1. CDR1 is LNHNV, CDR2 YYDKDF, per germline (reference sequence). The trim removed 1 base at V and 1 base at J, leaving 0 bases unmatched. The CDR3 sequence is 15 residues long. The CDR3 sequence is CATSRGDRGTDTQYF. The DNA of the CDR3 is TGTGCCACCAGCAGAGGGGACAGGGGCACAGATACGCAGTATTTT. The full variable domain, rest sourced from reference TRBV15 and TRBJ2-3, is DAMVIQNPRYQVTQFGKPVTLSCSQTLNHNVMYWYQQKSSQAPKLLFHYYDKDFNNEADTPDNFQSRRPNTSFCFLDIRSPGLGDTAMYLCATSRGDRGTDTQYFGPGTRLTVL.

The CDR3 DNA reads TGTGCCAGCAGTCCGGGACTAGCGGGAAGTTATCTACCCGGGGAGCTGTTTTTT. Translating gives CASSPGLAGSYLPGELFF. The chain uses TRBV27 and TRBJ2-2; 13 bases fit TRBD2. Losses at the gene ends were 5 bases for V and 6 bases for J; bases not matched to a gene: 12. Germline V gene sequence: CDR1 MNHEY, CDR2 SMNVEV (reference sequence). The CDR3 runs to 18 residues.

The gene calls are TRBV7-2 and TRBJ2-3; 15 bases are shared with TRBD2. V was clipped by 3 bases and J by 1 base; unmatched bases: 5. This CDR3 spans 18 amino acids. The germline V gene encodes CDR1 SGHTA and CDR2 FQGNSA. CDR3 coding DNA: TGTGCCAGCAGCTTGGATGGACTAGCGGGGGGGGGCACAGATACGCAGTATTTT. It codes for CASSLDGLAGGGTDTQYF.

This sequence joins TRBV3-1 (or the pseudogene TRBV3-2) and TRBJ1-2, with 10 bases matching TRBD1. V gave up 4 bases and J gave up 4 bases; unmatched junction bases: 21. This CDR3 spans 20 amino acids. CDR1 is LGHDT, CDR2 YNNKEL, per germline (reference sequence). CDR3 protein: CASSPVPGQGIPLLVYGYTF. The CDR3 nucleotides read TGTGCCAGCAGCCCAGTCCCGGGACAGGGGATCCCCCTCCTAGTCTATGGCTACACCTTC.

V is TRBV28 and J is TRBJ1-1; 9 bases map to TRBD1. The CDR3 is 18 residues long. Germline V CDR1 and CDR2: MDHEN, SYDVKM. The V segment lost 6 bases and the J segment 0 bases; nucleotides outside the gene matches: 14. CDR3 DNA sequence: TGTGCCAGCAGCCCCACTCCCGCGGGACAGGGTATGAACACTGAAGCTTTCTTT. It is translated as CASSPTPAGQGMNTEAFF.

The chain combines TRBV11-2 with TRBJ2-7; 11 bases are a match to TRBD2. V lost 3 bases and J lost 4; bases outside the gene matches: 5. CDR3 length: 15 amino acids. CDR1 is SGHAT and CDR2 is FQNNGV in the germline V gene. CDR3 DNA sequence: TGTGCCAGCAGCTTCCTAGGGACTAGCGGTTACGAGCAGTACTTC. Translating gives CASSFLGTSGYEQYF.

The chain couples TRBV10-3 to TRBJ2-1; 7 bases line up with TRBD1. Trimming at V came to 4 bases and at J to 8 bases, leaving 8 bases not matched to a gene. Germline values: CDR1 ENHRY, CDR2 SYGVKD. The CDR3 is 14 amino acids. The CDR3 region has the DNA TGTGCCATCAGTGCCGGCAGGGGGAAGGATGAGCAGTTCTTC. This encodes CAISAGRGKDEQFF.

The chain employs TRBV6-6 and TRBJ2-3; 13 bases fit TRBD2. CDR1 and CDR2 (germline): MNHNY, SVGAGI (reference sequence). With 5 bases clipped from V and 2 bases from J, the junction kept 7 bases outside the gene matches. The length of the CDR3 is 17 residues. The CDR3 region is CASSPWTSGSPTDTQYF. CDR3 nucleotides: TGTGCCAGCAGTCCGTGGACTAGCGGGAGTCCCACAGATACGCAGTATTTT.

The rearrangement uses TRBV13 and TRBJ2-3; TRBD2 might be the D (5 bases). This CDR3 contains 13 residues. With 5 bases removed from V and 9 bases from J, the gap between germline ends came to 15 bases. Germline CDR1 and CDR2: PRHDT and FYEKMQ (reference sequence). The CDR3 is CASSPLGVATQYF. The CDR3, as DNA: TGTGCCAGCAGCCCACTCGGGGTAGCGACGCAGTATTTT. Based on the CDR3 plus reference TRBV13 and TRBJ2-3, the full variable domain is AAGVIQSPRHLIKEKRETATLKCYPIPRHDTVYWYQQGPGQDPQFLISFYEKMQSDKGSIPDRFSAQQFSDYHSELNMSSLELGDSALYFCASSPLGVATQYFGPGTRLTVL.